This TCR beta chain was observed in a study of T cells in Graves' hyperthyroidism and ophthalmopathy. Study-wide context: Peripheral blood samples were taken at initial diagnosis, prior to any treatment. General study results and limits: Stable hyperthyroidism was separated from ophthalmopathy by a model based on 13 V-J features.

Concerning this clonotype: Its specificity is not known.

It was RNA transcripts that yielded the amplified TCR beta CDR3 regions. The HTBI primer set was used in a first-round RT-PCR of the TCR CDR3. TCRdb passed the multiplex PCR reads through MiXCR, listing each CDR3 protein once. The sample has 500,000 to 550,000 distinct CDR3 sequences, around 20% seen once; the top ten hold 26%. Input material: blood. The receptor's source is a man aged 18 to 30 with Graves' hyperthyroidism.

The CDR3: CASGLVRTGAGYEQYF. As DNA, the CDR3 is TGTGCTAGTGGTTTGGTAAGAACAGGGGCAGGGTACGAGCAGTACTTC. V usage is TRBV12-5 and J usage is TRBJ2-7, with TRBD1 identical over 7 bases. From germline, CDR1 is LGHNT and CDR2 FRNRAP. The V segment lost 0 bases and the J segment 4 bases; nucleotides outside the gene matches: 9. This CDR3 is 16 amino acids long.